These T cell receptor beta chains were read from a single sample in a study of blood T cell repertoires in COVID-19. The assay was immunoSEQ multiplex PCR, and TCRdb's table has in-frame clones only and misses some. This sample has about 260,000 clones; over 80% occur once, and the top ten carry around 0.87%. What was sequenced was PBMCs or T cells enriched from blood (not recorded which). These receptor sequences come from a man aged 50 to 59 who had been exposed to COVID-19. The CDR3 runs from the conserved cysteine through the conserved F or W.

TRBV28	TRBJ1-6	16	CASSLESGVGNSPLHF
TRBV28	TRBJ1-1	15	CASSLVGGPNTEAFF
TRBV5-1	TRBJ1-1	13	CASSFQGDTEAFF
TRBV10-1	TRBJ1-4	19	CASSGSRMLRGMKDEKLFF
TRBV5-1	TRBJ2-5	14	CASSLGASQETQYF
TRBV29-1	TRBJ2-3	13	CSVEPGEGDTQYF
TRBV5-4	TRBJ1-1	15	CASSSPGQGLVEAFF
TRBV7-7	TRBJ1-4	10	CASSSQTVDF
TRBV27	TRBJ2-3	15	CASSTGGRAGDTQYF
TRBV5-4	TRBJ1-2	15	CASSSPDRLYYGYTF
TRBV6-5	TRBJ2-1	13	CASRAGGYNEQFF
TRBV18	TRBJ1-6	14	CASSPAMNNSPLHF
TRBV7-8	TRBJ2-5	13	CASSLDRRETQYF
TRBV15	TRBJ1-1	16	CATSRDRGGMNTEAFF
TRBV4-2	TRBJ2-1	13	CASSQAINRKQFF
TRBV28	TRBJ2-7	13	CASSLTQSYEQYF
TRBV28	TRBJ1-1	14	CASSLGTGHTEAFF
TRBV5-1	TRBJ1-5	13	CASSGQGGQPQHF
TRBV5-1	TRBJ1-2	15	CASSLAGQGDYGYTF
TRBV28	TRBJ1-4	12	CASSSIQGRLFF
TRBV4-1	TRBJ2-2	15	CASSQIWSAGGELFF
TRBV28	TRBJ2-1	15	CASRRGLVPYNEQFF
TRBV5-1	TRBJ2-1	13	CASSLGQGNEQFF
TRBV19	TRBJ2-1	16	CASSTGLADSYNEQFF
TRBV3-1/TRBV3-2	TRBJ1-6	12	CASGSYNSPLHF
TRBV5-5	TRBJ2-2	17	CASSFIAGGSYTGELFF
TRBV5-1	TRBJ1-2	14	CASSEQDTNYGYTF
TRBV5-1	TRBJ2-1	16	CASSLGDRAIYNEQFF
TRBV5-1	TRBJ2-1	14	CASSLQRGHNEQFF
TRBV2	TRBJ1-5	13	CASAGNGPGPQHF
TRBV28	TRBJ2-7	12	CANRCFGYEQYF
TRBV5-1	TRBJ2-6	18	CASSYLPTAGAGANVLTF
TRBV6-5	TRBJ1-3	14	CASSYGDRENTIYF
TRBV6-4	TRBJ2-2	14	CASSVDFYTGELFF
TRBV27	TRBJ2-1	17	CASRSYAGESSYNEQFF
TRBV30	TRBJ2-3	12	CAWSAFADTQYF
TRBV7-3	TRBJ2-7	15	CASSLNSAGIDEQYF
TRBV29-1	TRBJ2-5	13	CSVPDLQWETQYF
TRBV28	TRBJ1-6	15	CASSTGGLANSPLHF
TRBV28	TRBJ2-7	16	CASTSLDTYHSYEQYF
TRBV28	TRBJ1-1	12	CASSLLATEAFF
TRBV7-9	TRBJ2-1	13	CASSWTVYNEQFF
TRBV9	TRBJ2-1	17	CASSPRLSGQGLIEQFF
TRBV28	TRBJ1-1	13	CAIVRDRNTEAFF
TRBV7-2	TRBJ2-3	14	CASSPDRNTDTQYF
TRBV24-1	TRBJ1-5	17	CATSAAGGGLRGQPQHF
TRBV6-5	TRBJ1-6	13	CASLTAYNSPLHF
TRBV7-9	TRBJ1-2	14	CASSFGQGVGGYTF
TRBV5-4	TRBJ2-3	16	CATSQSGTYFTDTQYF
TRBV7-6	TRBJ1-4	15	CASSTSNRVYEKLFF
TRBV6-5	TRBJ1-5	14	CASRYTGTGEAQHF
TRBV18	TRBJ2-1	15	CASSPLVTAYNEQFF
TRBV10-3	TRBJ1-5	15	CAISESYRLNQPQHF
TRBV3-1/TRBV3-2	TRBJ2-3	15	CASSQGGVGRDTQYF
TRBV14	TRBJ1-1	16	CASSQDRGLMNTEAFF
TRBV24-1	TRBJ2-2	16	CATSDPGQGYTGELFF
TRBV5-4	TRBJ2-5	15	CASRGFQGPQETQYF
TRBV3-1/TRBV3-2	TRBJ2-2	14	CASSERGDSGELFF
TRBV28	TRBJ2-7	14	CASSAGTGAWKQYF